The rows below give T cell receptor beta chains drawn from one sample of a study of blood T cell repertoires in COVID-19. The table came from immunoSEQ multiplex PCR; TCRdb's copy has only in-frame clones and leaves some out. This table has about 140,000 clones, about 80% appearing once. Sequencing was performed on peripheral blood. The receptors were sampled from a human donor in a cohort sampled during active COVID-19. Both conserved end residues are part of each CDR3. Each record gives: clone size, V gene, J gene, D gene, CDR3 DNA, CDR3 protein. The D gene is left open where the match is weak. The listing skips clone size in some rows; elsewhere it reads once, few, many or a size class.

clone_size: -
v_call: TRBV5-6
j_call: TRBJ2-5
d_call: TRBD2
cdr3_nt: TGTGCCAGCAGCTTGACTAGCGGGGGTGGGGAGACCCAGTACTTC
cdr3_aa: CASSLTSGGGETQYF

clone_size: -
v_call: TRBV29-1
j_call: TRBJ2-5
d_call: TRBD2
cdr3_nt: TGCAGCGTTGAGAATTTGGTGGGAGGGGAGACCCAGTACTTC
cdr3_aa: CSVENLVGGETQYF

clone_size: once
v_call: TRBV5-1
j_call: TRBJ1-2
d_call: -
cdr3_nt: TGCGCCAGCAGTCCGGCTACAGGGAACTATGGCTACACCTTC
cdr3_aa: CASSPATGNYGYTF

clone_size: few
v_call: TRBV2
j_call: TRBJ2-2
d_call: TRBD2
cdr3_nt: TGTGCCAGCAGTGAAGCGCTTCGGGGTAGCGGGGGCCTTAACACCGGGGAGCTGTTTTTT
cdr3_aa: CASSEALRGSGGLNTGELFF

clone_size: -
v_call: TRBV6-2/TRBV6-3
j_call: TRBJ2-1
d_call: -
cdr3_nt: TGTGCCAGCAGTGTAGTACCCTACAATGAGCAGTTCTTC
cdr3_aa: CASSVVPYNEQFF

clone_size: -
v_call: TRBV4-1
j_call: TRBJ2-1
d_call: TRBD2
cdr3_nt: TGCGCCAGCAGCCCGTTACGACTAGCGGGGGCGAGGAATGAGCAGTTCTTC
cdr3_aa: CASSPLRLAGARNEQFF

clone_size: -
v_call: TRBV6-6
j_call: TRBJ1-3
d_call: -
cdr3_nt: TGTGCCAGCAGTACACAGGGTTTTGGAAACACCATATATTTT
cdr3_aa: CASSTQGFGNTIYF

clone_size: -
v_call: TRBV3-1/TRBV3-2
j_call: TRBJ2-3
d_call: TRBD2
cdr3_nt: TGTGCCAGCAGCCAAGCCCGGGGGGACACAGATACGCAGTATTTT
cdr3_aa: CASSQARGDTDTQYF

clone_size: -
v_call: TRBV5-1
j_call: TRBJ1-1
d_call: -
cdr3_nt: TGCGCCAGCCGTTCACAGGTGAACACTGAAGCTTTCTTT
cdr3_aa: CASRSQVNTEAFF

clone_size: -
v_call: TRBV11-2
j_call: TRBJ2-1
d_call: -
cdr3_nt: TGTGCCAGCAGCCCCCCCAGCAATGAGCAGTTCTTC
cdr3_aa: CASSPPSNEQFF

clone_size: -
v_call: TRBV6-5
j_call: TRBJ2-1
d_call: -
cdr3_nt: TGTGCCAGCAGTTCTCTGAGGGAGCAGTTCTTC
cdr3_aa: CASSSLREQFF

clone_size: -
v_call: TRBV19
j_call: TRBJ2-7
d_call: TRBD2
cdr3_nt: TGTGCCAGTAGTACAAGACTAGCGGGGTACTCCTACGAGCAGTACTTC
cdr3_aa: CASSTRLAGYSYEQYF

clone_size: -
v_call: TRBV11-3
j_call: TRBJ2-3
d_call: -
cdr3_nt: TGTGCCAGCAGCCGCGGGACAGCTAGCACAGATACGCAGTATTTT
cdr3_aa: CASSRGTASTDTQYF

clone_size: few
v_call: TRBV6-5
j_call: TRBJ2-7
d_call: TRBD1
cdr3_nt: TGTGCCAGCAGGGGGACAGCCTACGAGCAGTACTTC
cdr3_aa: CASRGTAYEQYF

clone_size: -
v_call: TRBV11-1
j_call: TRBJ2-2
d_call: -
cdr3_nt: TGTGCCAGCAGCTCCATACGACGGGAGAACACCGGGGAGCTGTTTTTT
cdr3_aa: CASSSIRRENTGELFF

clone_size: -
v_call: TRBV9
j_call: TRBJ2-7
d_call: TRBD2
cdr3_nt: TGTGCCAGCAGCGTAGTGAGCGGGGGGGCCTCCCACGAGCAGTACTTC
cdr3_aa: CASSVVSGGASHEQYF

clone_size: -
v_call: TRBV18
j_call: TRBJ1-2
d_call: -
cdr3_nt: TGTGCCAGCTCACCACAAAACTTACGACAGGACTATGGCTACACCTTC
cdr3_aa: CASSPQNLRQDYGYTF

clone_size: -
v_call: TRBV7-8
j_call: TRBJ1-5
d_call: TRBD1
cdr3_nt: TGTGCCAGCAGCCAAGACAGGGGCGGTCAGCCCCAGCATTTT
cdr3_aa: CASSQDRGGQPQHF

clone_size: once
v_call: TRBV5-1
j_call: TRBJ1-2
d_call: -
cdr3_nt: TGCGCCAGCAGCTTTAACAGAGACGTAGCTAACTATGGCTACACCTTC
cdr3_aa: CASSFNRDVANYGYTF

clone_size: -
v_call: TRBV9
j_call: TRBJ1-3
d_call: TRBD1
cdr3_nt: TGTGCCAGCAGCCCCCAGTCAGGGGGTGGAAACACCATATATTTT
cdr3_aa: CASSPQSGGGNTIYF

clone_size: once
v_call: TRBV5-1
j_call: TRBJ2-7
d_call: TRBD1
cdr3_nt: TGCGCCAGCAGTACAACCGGGACAGGGTTCTACGAGCAGTACTTC
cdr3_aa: CASSTTGTGFYEQYF

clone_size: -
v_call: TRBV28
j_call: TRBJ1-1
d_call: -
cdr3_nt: TGTGCCAGCAGTTTATGGGTCGCGGGGCTAAACACTGAAGCTTTCTTT
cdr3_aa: CASSLWVAGLNTEAFF

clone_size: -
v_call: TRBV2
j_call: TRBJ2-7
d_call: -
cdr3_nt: TGTGCCAGCACCGGAACCGGGGGAAGCGAGCAGTACTTC
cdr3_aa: CASTGTGGSEQYF

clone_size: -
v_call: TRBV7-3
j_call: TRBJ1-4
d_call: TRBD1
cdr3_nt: TGTGCCAGCAGCAAAACCGGGACAGCGGGTGAAAAACTGTTTTTT
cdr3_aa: CASSKTGTAGEKLFF

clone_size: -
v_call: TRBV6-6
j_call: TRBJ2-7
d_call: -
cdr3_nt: TGTGCCAGCAGTCCCTCGACAGTCTCCTACGAGCAGTACTTC
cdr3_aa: CASSPSTVSYEQYF

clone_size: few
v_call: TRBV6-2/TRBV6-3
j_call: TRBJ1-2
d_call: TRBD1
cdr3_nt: TGTGCCAGCAGTTCCACCGGGACAGGGGGCTTCTATGGCTACACCTTC
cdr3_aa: CASSSTGTGGFYGYTF

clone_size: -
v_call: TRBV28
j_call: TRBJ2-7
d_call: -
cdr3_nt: TGTGCCAGCAGTTTGAAAGGGGACTTCTACTACGAGCAGTACTTC
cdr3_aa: CASSLKGDFYYEQYF

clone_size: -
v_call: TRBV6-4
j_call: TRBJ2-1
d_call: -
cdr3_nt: TGTGCCAGCAGTGAGGAATTCGGGGTAAAGCAGTTCTTC
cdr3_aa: CASSEEFGVKQFF

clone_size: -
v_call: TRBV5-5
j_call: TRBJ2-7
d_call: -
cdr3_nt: TGTGCCAGCAGCGGCGGGACAGTGAAGTACGAGCAGTACTTC
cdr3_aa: CASSGGTVKYEQYF

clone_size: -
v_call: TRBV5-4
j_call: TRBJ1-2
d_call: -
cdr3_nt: TGTGCCAGCAGCTTGGTGCGGGGGATTGACTATGGCTACACCTTC
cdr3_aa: CASSLVRGIDYGYTF

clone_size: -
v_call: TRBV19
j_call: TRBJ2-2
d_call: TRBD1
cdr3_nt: TGTGCGTCTTCGACAGGGTCTGTTTCCGGGGAGCTGTTTTTT
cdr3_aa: CASSTGSVSGELFF

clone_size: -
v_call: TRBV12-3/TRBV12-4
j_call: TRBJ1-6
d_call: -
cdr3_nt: TGTGCCAGCAGATCGGGGGGGAATTCACCCCTCCACTTT
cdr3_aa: CASRSGGNSPLHF

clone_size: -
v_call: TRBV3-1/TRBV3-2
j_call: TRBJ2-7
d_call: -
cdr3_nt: TGTGCCAGCAGCCCCCCAATAGTTAGGGGCTACGAGCAGTACTTC
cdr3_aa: CASSPPIVRGYEQYF

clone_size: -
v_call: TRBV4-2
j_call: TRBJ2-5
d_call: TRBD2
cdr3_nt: TGTGCCAGCAGCCAAGGCGACCCAGCGGGGGGGCCAGAGACCCAGTACTTC
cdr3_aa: CASSQGDPAGGPETQYF

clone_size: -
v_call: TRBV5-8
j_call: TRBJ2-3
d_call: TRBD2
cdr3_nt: TGTGCCAGCAGCTGGGGCCTGGGGGCGGGGGGCCTCACGTATACGCAGTATTTT
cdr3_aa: CASSWGLGAGGLTYTQYF

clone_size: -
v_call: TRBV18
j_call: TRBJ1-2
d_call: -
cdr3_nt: TGTGCCAGCTCACCCTACAGGGAGCAAGGCTACACCTTC
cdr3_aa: CASSPYREQGYTF

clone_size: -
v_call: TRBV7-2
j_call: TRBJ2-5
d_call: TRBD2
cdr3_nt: TGTGCCAGCAGCGCCCGACTAGCGGGGGGCCAACAAGAGACCCAGTACTTC
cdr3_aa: CASSARLAGGQQETQYF

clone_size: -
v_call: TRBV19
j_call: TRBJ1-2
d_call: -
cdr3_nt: TGTGCCAGTAGTATGACAAGCCCCGGGGACTATGGCTACACCTTC
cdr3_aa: CASSMTSPGDYGYTF

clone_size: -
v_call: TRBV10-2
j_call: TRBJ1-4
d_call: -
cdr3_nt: TGCGCCAGCAGCTCCGCTTTTGCAGGGAAGGCGGAAAAACTGTTTTTT
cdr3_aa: CASSSAFAGKAEKLFF